Presented here are 31 T cell receptor beta chains from one specimen sequenced in a study of cytomegalovirus exposure and HLA in healthy donors. PCR was performed using 60 Vbeta and 13 Jbeta primers. Here immunoSEQ multiplex PCR was the method, and the copy in TCRdb shows in-frame clones only, minus some. The sample lists roughly 130,000 clones, 6.5% to 9.5% occurring once. The specimen was PBMCs. The receptor source for this set is a man in his forties in good health and CMV-seronegative.

The V call is TRBV28, the J call TRBJ2-5, with 10 bases that match TRBD2. Trimming cost V 5 bases and J 5 bases; bases outside gene matches: 5. The CDR3 is 14 residues long. The germline CDR1 and CDR2 sequences are MDHEN and SYDVKM. In DNA form, the CDR3 reads TGTGCCAGCAGTCCAACACTAGCGGGGGAGACCCAGTACTTC. This codes for CASSPTLAGETQYF.

This clone has only a few counts. The rearrangement uses TRBV6-5 and TRBJ1-1, with D possibly being TRBD1 (6 bases). V lost 6 bases and J 6 bases, leaving 17 bases between the germline ends. The CDR3 totals 14 residues. Germline V lookup: CDR1 MNHEY, CDR2 SVGAGI. The CDR3 protein is CASSRGGAGAEAFF. In nucleotides, the CDR3 is TGTGCCAGCAGCCGCGGGGGGGCGGGCGCTGAAGCTTTCTTT.

This clone was counted between two and nine times. V and J are TRBV11-2 and TRBJ2-3; possibly TRBD2 for D (5 bases). V was clipped by 4 bases and J by 2 bases, with 10 bases between them. This CDR3 has 14 residues. Germline V CDR1 and CDR2: SGHAT, FQNNGV. DNA of the CDR3: TGTGCCAGCAGCTCCAGGACTTCCACAGATACGCAGTATTTT. Its protein product is CASSSRTSTDTQYF.

V and J are TRBV6-1 and TRBJ1-1; 7 bases map to TRBD1. CDR3 size: 14 residues. Looked up from germline, CDR1 is MNHNS and CDR2 is SASEGT. Trimming at V came to 9 bases and at J to 0 bases, leaving 7 bases not matched to a gene. This chain's CDR3 is CARAGQYMNTEAFF. CDR3 DNA sequence: TGTGCCAGGGCGGGACAGTACATGAACACTGAAGCTTTCTTT.

This clone has a handful of counts. The rearrangement uses TRBV9 and TRBJ2-7; 7 bases match TRBD1. V dropped 1 base and J dropped 1; count of bases not matched to a gene: 2. The germline gives CDR1 SGDLS, CDR2 YYNGEE. This CDR3 is 14 amino acids long. The CDR3 coding sequence is TGTGCCAGCAGCGTACAGGGGGTGTCCTACGAGCAGTACTTC. Its translation: CASSVQGVSYEQYF.

The chain is built from TRBV5-1 and TRBJ1-3; 8 bases fit TRBD1. The trim removed 2 bases at V and 4 bases at J, leaving 5 bases unmatched. The CDR3 has 15 amino acids. The germline V gene has CDR1 SGHRS and CDR2 YFSETQ. DNA of the CDR3: TGCGCCAGCAGCTTTGACAGGGGAGAAGGAAACACCATATATTTT. Its translation is CASSFDRGEGNTIYF.

This chain links TRBV19 with TRBJ2-7, with TRBD2 as a possible D gene (6 bases). CDR1 and CDR2 (germline): LNHDA, SQIVND (reference sequence). This CDR3 contains 14 residues. Trimming cost V 1 base and J 5 bases, with 12 bases left between them. CDR3: CASSIGGKVDEQYF. In DNA, the CDR3 is TGTGCCAGTAGTATAGGCGGGAAGGTCGACGAGCAGTACTTC.

This clone has only a few counts. This chain joins TRBV5-1 and TRBJ1-1, with 8 nucleotides matching TRBD1. Germline CDR1 is SGHRS and CDR2 is YFSETQ. The junction had 5 bases not matched to a gene; V was cut back by 4 bases and J by 3 bases. This CDR3 contains 14 residues. This CDR3 is CASSPGQGYTEAFF. The CDR3, as DNA: TGCGCCAGCAGCCCCGGACAGGGATACACTGAAGCTTTCTTT.

This chain uses TRBV4-2 with TRBJ2-1; perhaps TRBD1 as D (6 bases). V was shortened by 0 bases and J by 0 bases, with 9 bases between the two germline ends. The CDR3 has 16 residues. CDR1 and CDR2 (germline): LGHNA, YNFKEQ. CDR3 bases: TGTGCCAGCAGCCAAGATCAGGGGAGCTCCTACAATGAGCAGTTCTTC. It is translated as CASSQDQGSSYNEQFF.

The CDR3 reads CASSDSGTYEQYF. CDR3 nucleotide sequence: TGCGCCAGCAGCGATAGCGGGACCTACGAGCAGTACTTC. This chain joins TRBV5-1 and TRBJ2-7, with 8 bases aligning to TRBD2. CDR3 length: 13 residues. Germline V gene data show CDR1 as SGHRS and CDR2 as YFSETQ. V lost 4 bases, J lost 2 bases, and 2 bases stayed unmatched. The full variable domain, in which reference TRBV5-1 and TRBJ2-7 provide the parts outside the CDR3, is KAGVTQTPRYLIKTRGQQVTLSCSPISGHRSVSWYQQTPGQGLQFLFEYFSETQRNKGNFPGRFSGRQFSNSRSEMNVSTLELGDSALYLCASSDSGTYEQYFGPGTRLTVT.

J is TRBJ1-5 and V is TRBV18, with D maybe TRBD1 (6 bases). Per the germline V gene, CDR1 is KGHSH and CDR2 is LQKENI. V lost 2 bases and J 6 bases, leaving 14 bases between the germline ends. The CDR3 is made up of 15 amino acids. The CDR3 DNA reads TGTGCCAGCTCACCAGTTGGGGGGGCGGGTCAGCCCCAGCATTTT. Residues: CASSPVGGAGQPQHF.

The V call is TRBV5-1, the J call TRBJ2-3, with TRBD2 identical over 7 bases. V was pared by 4 bases and J by 0 bases, with 5 bases of the junction left unmatched. Germline assignment: CDR1 SGHRS and CDR2 YFSETQ. CDR3 length equals 15 residues. The CDR3 nucleotides read TGCGCCAGCAGCGTACTAGCGAAAAGCACAGATACGCAGTATTTT. This codes for CASSVLAKSTDTQYF. The full variable domain, in which reference TRBV5-1 and TRBJ2-3 provide the parts outside the CDR3, is KAGVTQTPRYLIKTRGQQVTLSCSPISGHRSVSWYQQTPGQGLQFLFEYFSETQRNKGNFPGRFSGRQFSNSRSEMNVSTLELGDSALYLCASSVLAKSTDTQYFGPGTRLTVL.

This clone was counted only a few times. The V call is TRBV5-1, the J call TRBJ2-7, with TRBD1 matching 7 bases. Germline V gene lookup returns CDR1 SGHRS and CDR2 YFSETQ. The trim removed 1 base at V and 1 base at J, leaving 2 bases unmatched. This CDR3 has 14 residues. CDR3 nucleotide sequence: TGCGCCAGCAGCTTGATGACAGGGTCCTACGAGCAGTACTTC. Translated, it gives CASSLMTGSYEQYF.

V gene TRBV5-5 combines with J gene TRBJ1-1; D gene ambiguous. CDR1 is SGHKS and CDR2 is YYEKEE in the germline V gene (reference sequence). This CDR3 contains 14 residues. V was cut by 2 bases and J by 4 bases, with 12 bases left in between. CDR3 DNA: TGTGCCAGCAGCTTTGCTCCCCCGGGCACTGAAGCTTTCTTT. Translated: CASSFAPPGTEAFF.

This clone turned up a few times. This sequence joins TRBV29-1 and TRBJ1-1, with 7 bases fitting TRBD1. CDR1 is SQVTM, CDR2 ANQGSEA, per germline. V dropped 4 bases and J dropped 4; count of bases not matched to a gene: 9. CDR3 length: 14 amino acids. DNA for the CDR3: TGCAGCGTTGTCACTCAGGGGGGAGTCACTGAAGCTTTCTTT. It translates to CSVVTQGGVTEAFF.

This chain connects TRBV15 to TRBJ1-1; TRBD1 might be the D (6 bases). The germline V and J ends were trimmed by 3 bases and 0 bases, with 14 bases remaining between them. CDR1 LNHNV and CDR2 YYDKDF come from the germline V gene (reference sequence). The CDR3 totals 16 residues. Here the CDR3 DNA reads TGTGCCACCAGCAGCGCGACGGGGGGCATGAACACTGAAGCTTTCTTT. This sequence encodes CATSSATGGMNTEAFF.

This clone was counted only a few times. V is TRBV10-3 and J is TRBJ2-3, with 8 positions matching TRBD2. This CDR3 is 14 amino acids long. The germline V gene encodes CDR1 ENHRY and CDR2 SYGVKD. With V trimmed by 7 bases and J by 3 bases, 6 bases remained unmatched. The CDR3 reads CAIINRGGTDTQYF. For the CDR3, the DNA is TGTGCCATCATCAACCGGGGGGGGACAGATACGCAGTATTTT.

This rearrangement joins TRBV5-6 to TRBJ1-2; a possible D gene is TRBD1 (6 bases). V lost 0 bases to trimming and J lost 4 bases, with 10 bases between them. CDR1 and CDR2 from the germline V gene are SGHDT and YYEEEE. The CDR3 sequence is 14 residues long. The CDR3 DNA sequence: TGTGCCAGCAGCTTGGACAGGGAACCCTATGGCTACACCTTC. Translation: CASSLDREPYGYTF.

The rearrangement joins TRBV29-1 to TRBJ1-2; D may be TRBD1 (6 bases). V lost 5 bases and J 7 bases, leaving 11 bases between the germline ends. The CDR3 totals 11 residues. Germline V gene sequence: CDR1 SQVTM, CDR2 ANQGSEA. CDR3 loop: CSVQTGSGYTF. The CDR3 DNA is TGCAGCGTTCAAACAGGGTCTGGCTACACCTTC.

This chain connects TRBV9 to TRBJ2-2; a possible D gene is TRBD2 (6 bases). The CDR3 is made up of 15 amino acids. Germline CDR1 reads SGDLS; CDR2 reads YYNGEE. Trimming took 0 bases from V and 4 from J, leaving 10 bases between them. The CDR3 coding sequence is TGTGCCAGCAGCGTAGGGCGGGGCAGCACCGGGGAGCTGTTTTTT. Its protein product is CASSVGRGSTGELFF.

The chain employs TRBV28 and TRBJ1-1; no clear D gene. Trimming removed 1 base at V and 8 bases at J, with 8 bases between. The germline CDR1 and CDR2 sequences are MDHEN and SYDVKM. This CDR3 contains 12 residues. The CDR3 region has the DNA TGTGCCAGCAGTTTATCTATCTTCGAAGCTTTCTTT. Protein: CASSLSIFEAFF.

The J gene is TRBJ2-5, the V gene TRBV9; D is possibly TRBD1 (5 bases). Germline values: CDR1 SGDLS, CDR2 YYNGEE. With 6 bases removed from V and 5 bases from J, the gap between germline ends came to 17 bases. The CDR3 length is 14 residues. This CDR3 reads CASTNRPFGETQYF. Written as DNA, the CDR3 is TGTGCCAGCACCAACAGGCCTTTTGGGGAGACCCAGTACTTC.

The V call is TRBV5-1, the J call TRBJ1-1, with 11 bases matching TRBD1. The CDR3 runs 17 residues. Trimming cost V 0 bases and J 6 bases; bases outside gene matches: 10. The germline V gene has CDR1 SGHRS and CDR2 YFSETQ. CDR3 sequence reads: CASSLAGGQGGRAEAFF. The CDR3 DNA is TGCGCCAGCAGCTTGGCGGGGGGACAGGGGGGCCGAGCTGAAGCTTTCTTT.

For this clone: An end of the junction does not agree with germline; a read error may underlie this. The chain couples TRBV18 to TRBJ1-4; 7 positions agree with TRBD1. Germline V gives CDR1 KGHSH, CDR2 LQKENI. The CDR3 consists of 14 residues. CDR3 loop: CASSPGQTSEKLFF. As DNA, the CDR3 is TGTGCCAGCTCACCGGGACAGACTAGTGAAAAACTGTTTTTT.

The chain employs TRBV4-3 and TRBJ2-7; D unclear. The CDR3 is made up of 13 amino acids. Trimming took off 0 bases at V and 4 bases at J, with 7 bases between the two ends. From germline, CDR1 is LGHNA and CDR2 YSLEER. CDR3 sequence reads: CASSQDIGYEQYF. CDR3 in DNA: TGCGCCAGCAGCCAAGACATCGGTTACGAGCAGTACTTC.

This chain links TRBV7-3 with TRBJ2-2; 7 bases line up with TRBD2. Germline V lookup: CDR1 SGHTA, CDR2 FQGTGA. J lost 1 base, V lost 1 base, and 3 bases had no gene match. This CDR3 spans 16 amino acids. CDR3 DNA sequence: TGTGCCAGCAGCTTAAGAGTAGCGGGGAACACCGGGGAGCTGTTTTTT. This translates into CASSLRVAGNTGELFF.

Turning to this clone: The junction does not match germline at one end; this may be a read error. The V gene is TRBV5-1, the J gene TRBJ2-2; perhaps TRBD1 as D (6 bases). The germline gives CDR1 SGHRS, CDR2 YFSETQ. CDR3 length: 15 amino acids. Written as DNA, the CDR3 is TGCGCCAGCAGACCGGACAGCCCTGACACAGGGGAGCTGTTTTTT. As protein: CASRPDSPDTGELFF.

As to this clone: Other DNA sequences from this sample encode an identical CDR3 as well. J is TRBJ1-2 and V is TRBV30, with 7 bases identical to TRBD1. The CDR3 sequence is 13 residues long. The V gene end was trimmed by 3 bases and the J gene end by 4 bases; junction bases not matched to a gene: 5. The germline V gene has CDR1 GTSNPN and CDR2 SVGIG (reference sequence). CDR3 nucleotide sequence: TGTGCCTGGAGCCGGGACAGACCCTATGGCTACACCTTC. This codes for CAWSRDRPYGYTF.

This clone was seen a handful of times. The chain joins TRBV11-2 to TRBJ1-1; D is unclear. The length of the CDR3 is 17 residues. V lost 3 bases, J lost 0 bases, and 17 bases lay in between. The germline V gene has CDR1 SGHAT and CDR2 FQNNGV. CDR3 DNA sequence: TGTGCCAGCAGCTTCCCGGCTCCCGACGGGATGAACACTGAAGCTTTCTTT. It is translated as CASSFPAPDGMNTEAFF.

The V and J genes are TRBV6-1 and TRBJ1-2; tentative D call: TRBD1 (6 bases). The CDR3 extends over 15 amino acids. Germline CDR1 MNHNS, CDR2 SASEGT. V gave up 10 bases and J gave up 4 bases, with 22 bases separating them. In nucleotides, the CDR3 is TGTGCCACCTTCCCGGGACACTTCTTAATCTATGGCTACACCTTC. Protein sequence: CATFPGHFLIYGYTF.

This clone was seen more than once but under ten times. V gene TRBV13 combines with J gene TRBJ1-1; 8 bases align to TRBD1. CDR1 is PRHDT, CDR2 FYEKMQ, per germline (reference sequence). The CDR3 covers 15 residues. V gave up 4 bases and J gave up 1 base; unmatched junction bases: 5. The DNA for the CDR3 is TGTGCCAGCAGCTCGGACAGGGTAAAGAACACTGAAGCTTTCTTT. It encodes CASSSDRVKNTEAFF.